This entry lists 13 T cell receptor beta chains sequenced from one sample in a study of identical twins. TCRdb reprocessed the 5' RACE reads via MiXCR and lists one record per CDR3 protein. The data hold under 300,000 distinct CDR3 sequences, with about 9% observed a single time. These data also featured in a second study, about yellow fever vaccine responses in identical twins.

The sequencing input was CD8+ T cells sorted from blood. Every receptor here comes from a woman between 18 and 30 years old in good health.

J is TRBJ2-7 and V is TRBV4-2; weak D call: TRBD1 (6 bases). The CDR3 consists of 13 residues. Trimming removed 4 bases from V and 6 bases from J, with 13 bases in between. Germline CDR1 LGHNA, CDR2 YNFKEQ. The CDR3 DNA reads as TGTGCCAGCAGCCCCAGGGGCCACTGCGAGCAGTACTTC. This gives the protein CASSPRGHCEQYF.

The J gene is TRBJ2-7, the V gene TRBV4-3; D is ambiguous. V lost 1 base and J 0 bases, leaving 7 bases between the germline ends. From germline, CDR1 is LGHNA and CDR2 YSLEER. The CDR3 totals 14 residues. CDR3 protein: CASSQVGGSYEQYF. DNA for the CDR3: TGCGCCAGCAGCCAAGTGGGTGGCTCCTACGAGCAGTACTTC.

This chain uses TRBV6-1 with TRBJ2-1; TRBD2 matches 8 bases. This CDR3 contains 16 residues. Germline lookup yields CDR1 MNHNS and CDR2 SASEGT. The junction had 6 bases not matched to a gene; V was cut back by 2 bases and J by 3 bases. CDR3 sequence: CASSETGSGNYNEQFF. CDR3 DNA: TGTGCCAGCAGTGAAACTGGTAGCGGGAACTACAATGAGCAGTTCTTC.

The V and J genes are TRBV20-1 and TRBJ2-7, with 8 bases matching TRBD1. The CDR3 is 13 residues long. Germline lookup yields CDR1 DFQATT and CDR2 SNEGSKA (reference sequence). Trimming at V came to 6 bases and at J to 3 bases, leaving 7 bases not matched to a gene. The CDR3 spells CSATDRAFYEQYF. CDR3 bases: TGCAGTGCCACGGACAGGGCATTCTACGAGCAGTACTTC.

The table lists this clonotype with a few counts. The J gene is TRBJ2-1, the V gene TRBV7-2; weak D call: TRBD2 (7 bases). The ends were cut back, 5 bases at V and 7 bases at J, with 21 bases in the middle. This CDR3 is 16 amino acids long. Germline V gives CDR1 SGHTA, CDR2 FQGNSA. CDR3 amino acids: CASSPGRGLGFNEQFF. CDR3 coding DNA: TGTGCCAGCAGCCCGGGGCGGGGGCTAGGGTTTAATGAGCAGTTCTTC.

As regards this clonotype: This may arise from a read error, as a much more abundant clone is one base away. J is TRBJ2-1 and V is TRBV4-3, with 8 bases aligning to TRBD2. CDR3 size: 16 residues. Germline loops: CDR1 LGHNA, CDR2 YSLEER. The CDR3 loop reads CDSSQEISGSYNEQFF. CDR3 DNA: TGCGACAGCAGCCAAGAGATCAGCGGGAGTTACAATGAGCAGTTCTTC.

The chain couples TRBV6-1 to TRBJ1-6, with D unclear. The CDR3 sequence is 14 residues long. The germline V and J ends were trimmed by 2 bases and 4 bases, with 6 bases remaining between them. Per the germline V gene, CDR1 is MNHNS and CDR2 is SASEGT. CDR3 bases: TGTGCCAGCAGTGAAACTTCTTATAATTCACCCCTCCACTTT. Its protein is CASSETSYNSPLHF.

This clonotype was recorded a few times. This chain links TRBV4-1 with TRBJ2-2, with D unclear. The V end lost 0 bases, the J end lost 4 bases, and 12 bases lay between the germline ends. Germline CDR1 is MGHRA and CDR2 is YSYEKL. The CDR3 is made up of 16 amino acids. CDR3 protein: CASSQDRAASTGELFF. CDR3 DNA sequence: TGCGCCAGCAGCCAAGACCGCGCAGCCTCCACCGGGGAGCTGTTTTTT.

The chain is built from TRBV20-1 and TRBJ1-1, with a weak D call TRBD1 (5 bases). V was pared by 2 bases and J by 4 bases, with 11 bases between. Per the germline V gene, CDR1 is DFQATT and CDR2 is SNEGSKA (reference sequence). The CDR3 runs to 13 residues. The CDR3 nucleotides are TGCAGTGCTAGAATGCAGGGTAGCACTGAAGCTTTCTTT. It encodes CSARMQGSTEAFF.

V and J are TRBV7-3 and TRBJ2-5; 8 nucleotides line up with TRBD1. J gave up 5 bases and V 6 bases, and 11 bases lay outside the gene matches. The CDR3 extends over 15 amino acids. Germline V gives CDR1 SGHTA, CDR2 FQGTGA. The CDR3 loop is CASSRQGISGETQYF. CDR3 DNA sequence: TGTGCCAGCAGTAGACAGGGGATTTCGGGGGAGACCCAGTACTTC.

This clonotype was counted many times. V usage is TRBV5-1 and J usage is TRBJ2-1, with D unclear. Per the germline V gene, CDR1 is SGHRS and CDR2 is YFSETQ. CDR3 size: 14 residues. V was pared by 4 bases and J by 5 bases, with 13 bases between. CDR3 loop: CASSLSTVNNEQFF. CDR3 nucleotides: TGCGCCAGCAGCCTTTCGACGGTAAACAATGAGCAGTTCTTC.

This clonotype was observed a handful of times. The rearrangement links TRBV29-1 to TRBJ2-7, with TRBD1 identical over 7 bases. Germline V lookup: CDR1 SQVTM, CDR2 ANQGSEA. The CDR3 covers 14 residues. V was pared by 1 base and J by 3 bases, with 6 bases of the junction left unmatched. The CDR3 DNA sequence: TGCAGCGTTGAAGTGGGGACAGCAGACTACGAGCAGTACTTC. Amino acid sequence: CSVEVGTADYEQYF.

This chain uses TRBV5-1 with TRBJ2-1; D possibly corresponds to TRBD1 (6 bases). Germline loops: CDR1 SGHRS, CDR2 YFSETQ. Trimming shortened V by 0 bases and J by 2 bases, and 15 bases separated the two germline ends. The CDR3 contains 17 residues. CDR3 in DNA: TGCGCCAGCAGCTTGGTCGGTCCTGGGGGCACCTACAATGAGCAGTTCTTC. Protein sequence: CASSLVGPGGTYNEQFF.